Only a few counts were recorded for the clone carrying this TCR beta chain. Its target is unknown. With 60 Vbeta and 13 Jbeta primers, the PCR was carried out. Sequencing was performed with immunoSEQ multiplex PCR; in TCRdb, only in-frame clones are kept and a portion is missing. In the table there are 90,000 to 150,000 clones, about 73% of which are singletons. The sample belongs to a study of cytomegalovirus exposure and HLA in healthy donors. Findings of the study overall: Most CMV-associated TCR beta chains were later found to appear HLA-restricted.

Germline CDR1 reads MNHEY; CDR2 reads SVGAGI. The CDR3 has 12 residues. J gave up 7 bases and V 11 bases, and 3 bases lay outside the gene matches. The receptor was isolated from a woman aged 25 to 39 in good health and CMV-seropositive. Sequences were obtained from PBMCs. V is TRBV6-5 and J is TRBJ1-6; TRBD1 matches at 9 bases. In DNA, the CDR3 is TGTGCCGGGGGACAGGGAAATTCACCCCTCCACTTT. Its protein product is CAGGQGNSPLHF.